This is a list of T cell receptor beta chains from one sample in a study of control samples from healthy donors and cancer patients. The data were produced by immunoSEQ multiplex PCR, yet TCRdb's version contains in-frame clones alone and is incomplete. The sample has fewer than 85,000 clones, about 94% seen once. Material for sequencing was blood. These receptor sequences come from a woman in her 30s in good health. Both conserved end residues are part of each CDR3. D genes are given only for firm matches. A row's size may be missing; if present it is once, few, many or a size class.

J | D | V | size | CDR3
TRBJ2-5 | TRBD2 | TRBV7-6 | once | CASSVGLTSGGAETQYF
TRBJ2-7 | . | TRBV9 | once | CASQDEFTREQYF
TRBJ1-6 | . | TRBV6-6 | . | CASSYRSPLHF
TRBJ1-6 | TRBD1 | TRBV30 | . | CAWSSTGTGGSSPLHF
TRBJ1-5 | . | TRBV20-1 | . | CSASIVRNQPQHF
TRBJ1-2 | . | TRBV27 | . | CASSFWQGDYGYTF
TRBJ2-3 | TRBD2 | TRBV7-9 | . | CASSLVSGGSTDTQYF
TRBJ1-1 | . | TRBV7-9 | . | CASSLVLGETEAFF
TRBJ1-4 | . | TRBV7-8 | . | CASSLITQNEKLFF
TRBJ2-7 | . | TRBV5-6 | . | CASSLAGVSYEQYF
TRBJ1-1 | . | TRBV3-1/TRBV3-2 | once | CASSQVQSYRSNTEAFF
TRBJ1-5 | . | TRBV28 | . | CASSNAGGRQSNNQPQHF
TRBJ2-3 | TRBD2 | TRBV3-1/TRBV3-2 | . | CASSPYRGGAFSTDTQYF
TRBJ1-2 | . | TRBV14 | . | CASSPRGFPAPGYTF
TRBJ2-5 | . | TRBV5-5 | . | CASRTHYQETQYF
TRBJ2-3 | . | TRBV18 | . | CASSQVPSTDTQYF
TRBJ1-2 | TRBD1 | TRBV2 | . | CAGGEQGSSNYGYTF
TRBJ1-3 | TRBD1 | TRBV2 | . | CASSVGQGGTGNTIYF
TRBJ1-6 | . | TRBV12-3/TRBV12-4 | . | CASSLGSLNPLHF
TRBJ2-3 | . | TRBV7-6 | . | CASSLGGQLGADTQYF
TRBJ1-5 | . | TRBV24-1 | once | CATSGVGQDQPQHF
TRBJ1-1 | . | TRBV11-2 | once | CASSERVGAFF
TRBJ2-1 | . | TRBV2 | . | CASSRATRDNEQFF
TRBJ1-2 | . | TRBV3-1/TRBV3-2 | . | CASSQAGGNGYTF
TRBJ2-7 | . | TRBV19 | . | CASSQSGGSYEQYF
TRBJ2-2 | TRBD1 | TRBV19 | . | CASSNPGQPNTGELFF